This TCR beta chain came from a study of blood T cell repertoires in COVID-19. For the study at large: The United States, Italy and Spain provided the acute and convalescent COVID-19 samples. In each case, the material was cDNA or gDNA derived from T cells, B-cell-depleted T cells, or PBMCs.

Patients from Seattle were sampled longitudinally, starting during active infection. With 0 bases removed from V and 5 bases from J, the gap between germline ends came to 17 bases. This CDR3 is 16 amino acids long. Germline CDR1 SGDLS, CDR2 YYNGEE. Per the authors' pipeline: Amplification of reference gene primers was used by the study to estimate nucleated cell counts. The assay was immunoSEQ multiplex PCR, and TCRdb's table has in-frame clones only and misses some. V, J and clone size reflect that table, while D and trimming were determined from the DNA. The repertoire holds roughly 260,000 clones, with around 92% as singletons.

The chain has TRBV9 and TRBJ2-5; D perhaps matches TRBD1 (7 bases). The sequencing input was peripheral blood. This receptor was taken from a person under 35 with COVID-19, enrolled during active disease. CDR3 sequence: CASSVAGAGGNETQYF. CDR3 DNA: TGTGCCAGCAGCGTAGCAGGCGCAGGGGGGAATGAGACCCAGTACTTC. Based on the CDR3 plus reference TRBV9 and TRBJ2-5, the full variable domain is DSGVTQTPKHLITATGQRVTLRCSPRSGDLSVYWYQQSLDQGLQFLIQYYNGEERAKGNILERFSAQQFPDLHSELNLSSLELGDSALYFCASSVAGAGGNETQYFGPGTRLLVL.